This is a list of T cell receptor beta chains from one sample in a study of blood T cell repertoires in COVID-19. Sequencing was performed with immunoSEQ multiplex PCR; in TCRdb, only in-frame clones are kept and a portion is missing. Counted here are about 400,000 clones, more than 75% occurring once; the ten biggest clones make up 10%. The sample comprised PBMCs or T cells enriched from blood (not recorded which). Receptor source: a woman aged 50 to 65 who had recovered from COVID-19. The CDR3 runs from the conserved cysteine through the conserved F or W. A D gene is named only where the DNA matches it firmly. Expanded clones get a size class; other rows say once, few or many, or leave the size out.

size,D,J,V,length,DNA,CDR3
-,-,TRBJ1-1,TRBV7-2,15,TGTGCCAGCAGCTTAGGTTTGGGCATGAACACTGAAGCTTTCTTT,CASSLGLGMNTEAFF
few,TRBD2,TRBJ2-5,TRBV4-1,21,TGCGCCAGCAGCAGGGGGTCCGGACACGTAGCGGGACCCGCTAGCTGGGAGACCCAGTACTTC,CASSRGSGHVAGPASWETQYF
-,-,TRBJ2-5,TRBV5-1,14,TGCGCCAGCAGTAGGGACGGAGGGAGGGAGACCCAGTACTTC,CASSRDGGRETQYF
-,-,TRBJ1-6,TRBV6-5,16,TGTGCCAGCAGTTTAGACGGGAGCTCCTATAATTCACCCCTCCACTTT,CASSLDGSSYNSPLHF
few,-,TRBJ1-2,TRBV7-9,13,TGTGCCAGCAGCTTAGGGACAGCGACAGGCTACACCTTC,CASSLGTATGYTF
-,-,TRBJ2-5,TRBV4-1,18,TGCGCCAGCAGCCTAGGGACTTTACTAAGTGCAACGGTGGAGACCCAGTACTTC,CASSLGTLLSATVETQYF
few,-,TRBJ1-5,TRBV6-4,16,TGTGCCAGCAGCAATATCTACAGACAGATCGGTCAGCCCCAGCATTTT,CASSNIYRQIGQPQHF
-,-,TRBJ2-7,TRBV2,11,TGTGCCAGCGGTCGTTCGGCTAGCCCGAATTTC,CASGRSASPNF
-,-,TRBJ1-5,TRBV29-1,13,TGCAGCGTTGCCTGGGGGCTGGATCAGCCCCAGCATTTT,CSVAWGLDQPQHF
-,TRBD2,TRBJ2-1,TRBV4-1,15,TGCGCCAGCAGTCAGACTAGCGGGTACTACAATGAGCAGTTCTTC,CASSQTSGYYNEQFF
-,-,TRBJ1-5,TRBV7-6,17,TGTGCCAGCAGCCTAGCCTCGGGGGACTATAGCAATCAGCCCCAGCATTTT,CASSLASGDYSNQPQHF
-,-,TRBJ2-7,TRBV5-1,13,TGCGCCAGCAGCCGGGACACCCCCTACGAGCAGTACTTC,CASSRDTPYEQYF
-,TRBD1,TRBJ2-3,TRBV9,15,TGTGCCAGCAGCTTGCGGGGGACAGGGTCAGATACGCAGTATTTT,CASSLRGTGSDTQYF
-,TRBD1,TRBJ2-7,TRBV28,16,TGTGCCAGCAGTTCGCCGGGACAGGGTGTGAATATGGAGCAGTACTTC,CASSSPGQGVNMEQYF
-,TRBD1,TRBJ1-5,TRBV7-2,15,TGTGCCAGCAGCTTAGGACAGGGGGCCCCATGGCCCCAGCATTTT,CASSLGQGAPWPQHF
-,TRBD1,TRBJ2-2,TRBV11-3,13,TGTGCCAGCAGCTCACAGGGGATCGGGGAGCTGTTTTTT,CASSSQGIGELFF
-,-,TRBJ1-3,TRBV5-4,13,TGTGCCAGTTTTGGCCCGCCCGGAAACACCATATATTTT,CASFGPPGNTIYF
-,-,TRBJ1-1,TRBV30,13,TGTGCCTGGAGTGTACAGTTAGGAACTGAAGCTTTCTTT,CAWSVQLGTEAFF
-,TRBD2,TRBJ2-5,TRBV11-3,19,TGTGCCAGCAGCCCAACTCCTTATCGACTAGCGGGGGCTTCGGAGACCCAGTACTTC,CASSPTPYRLAGASETQYF
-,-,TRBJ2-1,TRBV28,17,TGTGCCAGCAATCAGGCAGGGGTGATGGGGTCCTACAATGAGCAGTTCTTC,CASNQAGVMGSYNEQFF